These 25 T cell receptor beta chains were sequenced from one sample in a study of blood T cell repertoires in COVID-19. Data came from immunoSEQ multiplex PCR; TCRdb stores just in-frame clones and leaves some out. The sample records 90,000 to 150,000 clones, about 83% being singletons. Specimen: peripheral blood. These receptors were taken from a man aged 55 to 69 with acute or convalescent COVID-19.

The chain has TRBV15 and TRBJ1-4; 8 positions agree with TRBD1. The CDR3 totals 14 residues. V lost 5 bases, J lost 8 bases, and 7 bases stayed unmatched. Germline CDR1 LNHNV, CDR2 YYDKDF (reference sequence). The CDR3 DNA follows: TGTGCCACCAGCTCCGGGACAGGCGGAGAAAAACTGTTTTTT. It translates to CATSSGTGGEKLFF.

The CDR3 nucleotides read TGTGCCAGCAGCGGCAGGGTATCTGGAAACACCATATATTTT. Its translation: CASSGRVSGNTIYF. The genes are TRBV28 and TRBJ1-3; D might be TRBD1 (5 bases). This CDR3 is built from 14 residues. V dropped 6 bases and J dropped 1 base, with 10 bases sitting between them. CDR1 is MDHEN and CDR2 is SYDVKM in the germline V gene.

The chain recombines TRBV10-3 with TRBJ2-2, with 11 bases identical to TRBD1. Trimming took 4 bases from V and 7 from J; bases not matched to a gene: 11. The length of the CDR3 is 17 residues. Germline V lookup: CDR1 ENHRY, CDR2 SYGVKD. CDR3 in DNA: TGTGCCATCAGTGCCGGACAGGGGGCGGCCGAGGTCGGGGAGCTGTTTTTT. This codes for CAISAGQGAAEVGELFF.

The chain has TRBV7-2 and TRBJ2-7, with D possibly TRBD2 on 6 matching bases. Germline-derived CDR1 and CDR2 are SGHTA and FQGNSA. CDR3 size: 16 residues. V lost 5 bases to trimming and J lost 0 bases, with 17 bases between them. The chain's CDR3 is CASSRDSDLGSYEQYF. As DNA, the CDR3 is TGTGCCAGCAGCCGGGACTCGGATTTGGGCTCCTACGAGCAGTACTTC.

The chain recombines TRBV18 with TRBJ1-4; 9 bases line up with TRBD1. CDR3 length: 15 amino acids. Germline V lookup: CDR1 KGHSH, CDR2 LQKENI. V lost 5 bases, J lost 6 bases, and 7 bases stayed unmatched. The CDR3 coding sequence is TGTGCCAGCTCAGGGAGAACAGGGGGCGATGAAAAACTGTTTTTT. Protein product: CASSGRTGGDEKLFF. The full variable domain, rest sourced from reference TRBV18 and TRBJ1-4, is NAGVMQNPRHLVRRRGQEARLRCSPMKGHSHVYWYRQLPEEGLKFMVYLQKENIIDESGMPKERFSAEFPKEGPSILRIQQVVRGDSAAYFCASSGRTGGDEKLFFGSGTQLSVL.

The chain couples TRBV20-1 to TRBJ1-1; D ambiguous. The V gene lost 6 bases and the J gene lost 0 bases, with 5 bases spanning the gap. The CDR3 has 11 residues. Looked up from germline, CDR1 is DFQATT and CDR2 is SNEGSKA (reference sequence). The CDR3 region is CSAFLNTEAFF. CDR3 coding DNA: TGCAGTGCCTTCCTGAACACTGAAGCTTTCTTT.

The CDR3 protein is CASSQGLAGFGEQFF. CDR3 DNA sequence: TGCGCCAGCAGCCAAGGCCTGGCGGGATTCGGTGAGCAGTTCTTC. The rearrangement links TRBV4-3 to TRBJ2-1; D is possibly TRBD2 (6 bases). The CDR3 is 15 residues long. Looked up from germline, CDR1 is LGHNA and CDR2 is YSLEER. Trimming removed 1 base from V and 9 bases from J, with 16 bases in between.

The chain employs TRBV27 and TRBJ2-3; 11 positions agree with TRBD2. CDR1 and CDR2 from the germline V gene are MNHEY and SMNVEV (reference sequence). This CDR3 is built from 16 residues. J lost 2 bases, V lost 4 bases, and 5 bases had no gene match. CDR3 in amino acids: CASSSGTSGYTDTQYF. The CDR3 DNA is TGTGCCAGCAGTTCCGGGACTAGCGGTTACACAGATACGCAGTATTTT.

The CDR3, as DNA: TGTGCCAGCAGCTTTCAGTTTGGGGAGCTGTTTTTT. Protein sequence: CASSFQFGELFF. V and J are TRBV5-8 and TRBJ2-2; D unclear. V gave up 2 bases and J gave up 8 bases, with 7 bases separating them. This CDR3 has 12 amino acids. Germline values: CDR1 SGHTS, CDR2 YDEGEE.

The chain's CDR3 is CASTRNAQPQHF. Here the CDR3 DNA reads TGTGCCAGCACCCGTAACGCGCAGCCCCAGCATTTT. The chain carries TRBV7-4 and TRBJ1-5; D not resolved. The CDR3 runs to 12 residues. Trimming cost V 7 bases and J 7 bases, with 11 bases left between them. The V gene's germline CDR1 is SGHVT and CDR2 SQSDAQ.

The chain is built from TRBV6-4 and TRBJ1-5; D is uncertain. Trimming removed 4 bases at V and 6 bases at J, with 16 bases between. This CDR3 has 15 amino acids. Germline values: CDR1 MRHNA, CDR2 SNTAGT. The CDR3 region is CASSARTSTGQPQHF. CDR3 sequence (DNA): TGTGCCAGCAGTGCACGAACGAGCACGGGTCAGCCCCAGCATTTT.

The genes are TRBV7-9 and TRBJ2-5, with 7 bases matching TRBD1. Per the germline V gene, CDR1 is SEHNR and CDR2 is FQNEAQ (reference sequence). Trimming removed 5 bases from V and 5 bases from J; junction bases left unmatched: 8. The CDR3 length is 14 residues. The CDR3 bases are TGTGCCAGCAGCCCCGGCGGACAGGAGGAGACCCAGTACTTC. Protein product: CASSPGGQEETQYF. Variable domain in full (rest from reference TRBV7-9 and TRBJ2-5): DTGVSQNPRHKITKRGQNVTFRCDPISEHNRLYWYRQTLGQGPEFLTYFQNEAQLEKSRLLSDRFSAERPKGSFSTLEIQRTEQGDSAMYLCASSPGGQEETQYFGPGTRLLVL.

This sequence joins TRBV20-1 and TRBJ2-7, with D maybe TRBD2 (5 bases). The CDR3 extends over 10 amino acids. Germline assignment: CDR1 DFQATT and CDR2 SNEGSKA (reference sequence). V dropped 2 bases and J dropped 8 bases, with 7 bases sitting between them. In nucleotides, the CDR3 is TGCAGTGCTAGAACGGGAAAGCAGTACTTC. The encoded protein is CSARTGKQYF.

The chain carries TRBV7-8 and TRBJ2-7, with TRBD1 matching over 10 bases. The CDR3 extends over 14 amino acids. V gave up 5 bases and J gave up 4 bases; unmatched junction bases: 5. Germline CDR1 SGHVS, CDR2 FQNEAQ. The CDR3 sequence: CASSARTGGYEQYF. CDR3 nucleotides: TGTGCCAGCAGCGCCCGGACAGGGGGTTACGAGCAGTACTTC.

The chain recombines TRBV6-5 with TRBJ2-3, with D perhaps matching TRBD1 (5 bases). The CDR3 extends over 13 amino acids. Germline V gene lookup returns CDR1 MNHEY and CDR2 SVGAGI. V was shortened by 2 bases and J by 5 bases, with 8 bases between the two germline ends. The CDR3: CASSYGAEDTQYF. CDR3 DNA sequence: TGTGCCAGCAGTTACGGGGCAGAAGATACGCAGTATTTT.

The J gene is TRBJ1-1, the V gene TRBV3-1 (or the pseudogene TRBV3-2); D is perhaps TRBD1 (6 bases). Between the trimmed V and J ends, which lost 1 base and 6 bases, there was a span of 24 bases. The CDR3 consists of 18 residues. Germline loops: CDR1 LGHDT, CDR2 YNNKEL (reference sequence). For the CDR3, the DNA is TGTGCCAGCAGCCAAGCACTGTACTTAACAGGGAGAAAGGCTGAAGCTTTCTTT. It translates to CASSQALYLTGRKAEAFF.

The rearrangement joins TRBV6-6 to TRBJ2-1; TRBD1 matches at 9 bases. This CDR3 spans 13 amino acids. Germline CDR1 and CDR2: MNHNY and SVGAGI (reference sequence). Germline trimming cut 7 bases from V and 7 bases from J; bases unmatched to any gene: 5. CDR3 in DNA: TGTGCCAGCACCTCGACAGGGGGTAATGAGCAGTTCTTC. It codes for CASTSTGGNEQFF.

The chain is built from TRBV28 and TRBJ2-7, with a weak D call TRBD2 (5 bases). CDR1 is MDHEN, CDR2 SYDVKM, per germline. The CDR3 length is 12 residues. Trimming shortened V by 5 bases and J by 6 bases, and 11 bases separated the two germline ends. The CDR3 reads CASSTPGVEQYF. The CDR3 region has the DNA TGTGCCAGCAGTACCCCCGGGGTCGAGCAGTACTTC.

V gene TRBV7-3 combines with J gene TRBJ2-1; 12 bases are a match to TRBD1. Per the germline V gene, CDR1 is SGHTA and CDR2 is FQGTGA. The CDR3 totals 17 residues. With 5 bases clipped from V and 7 bases from J, the junction kept 12 bases outside the gene matches. CDR3: CASSPSRGQGARNEQFF. In DNA, the CDR3 is TGTGCCAGCAGCCCCTCGCGGGGACAGGGGGCGCGGAATGAGCAGTTCTTC.

This chain joins TRBV4-2 and TRBJ1-1; TRBD1 might be the D (6 bases). Trimming left V 1 base short and J 2 bases short, with 17 bases between. CDR1 is LGHNA, CDR2 YNFKEQ, per germline. This CDR3 is 17 amino acids long. In DNA, the CDR3 is TGTGCCAGCAGCCAAGTCCTCAGGGGAAAGACAAACACTGAAGCTTTCTTT. Encoded protein: CASSQVLRGKTNTEAFF.

This clone was recorded once. The chain links TRBV19 to TRBJ2-7; possible D gene TRBD2, 6 bases. V lost 4 bases to trimming and J lost 2 bases, with 15 bases between them. The CDR3 totals 15 residues. Germline CDR1 and CDR2: LNHDA and SQIVND (reference sequence). The CDR3 bases are TGTGCCAGTAGTAGAACCGGGACTCTTACCTACGAGCAGTACTTC. Translation gives CASSRTGTLTYEQYF.

This clone has just a few counts. V and J are TRBV21-1 and TRBJ1-5; the D call of TRBD1 is as the table states it, not checked on the DNA. TRBV21-1 is a pseudogene segment. The CDR3 is made up of 15 amino acids. The CDR3, as DNA: TGTGCCAGCAGCAAAGAACAGAATAGCAATCAGCCCCAGCATTTT. This codes for CASSKEQNSNQPQHF.

The chain is built from TRBV6-5 and TRBJ1-2; D might be TRBD1 (5 bases). In germline, CDR1 is MNHEY, CDR2 SVGAGI. The V end was cut by 2 bases, the J end by 4 bases, with 14 bases between. There are 15 residues in the CDR3. The CDR3 region is CASSYTGGEGYGYTF. Here the CDR3 DNA reads TGTGCCAGCAGTTACACGGGAGGGGAGGGCTATGGCTACACCTTC.

V usage is TRBV4-3 and J usage is TRBJ2-7; 7 bases map to TRBD1. V shed 3 bases and J 2 bases; nucleotides not matched to a gene: 7. The CDR3 extends over 15 amino acids. CDR1 is LGHNA, CDR2 YSLEER, per germline. The DNA of the CDR3 is TGCGCCAGCAGCCAGGGATCCGGGACAGCCTACGAGCAGTACTTC. This encodes CASSQGSGTAYEQYF.

The chain is built from TRBV3-1 (or the pseudogene TRBV3-2) and TRBJ2-3, with D perhaps matching TRBD2 (6 bases). Germline values: CDR1 LGHDT, CDR2 YNNKEL (reference sequence). The V end was cut by 8 bases, the J end by 0 bases, with 12 bases between. The CDR3 totals 14 residues. The CDR3 bases are TGTGCCAGCGGAGGGCGGGCCAGCACAGATACGCAGTATTTT. Translated, it gives CASGGRASTDTQYF.